Listed here are 5 T cell receptor beta chains from one sample, sequenced in a study of OX40 agonist ivuxolimab in advanced cancers. Repertoires were generated with immunoSEQ multiplex PCR, while TCRdb's copy carries only in-frame clones and drops some. The sample contains fewer than 80,000 clones, roughly 88% of which appear only once. This sample comprised CD4+ or CD8+ T cells sorted from blood, obtained in a trial of the OX40 agonist ivuxolimab. The receptors were sampled from an adult with an advanced solid tumor such as melanoma, head and neck, liver or kidney cancer.

The chain has TRBV4-3 and TRBJ1-2, with 9 positions matching TRBD1. The CDR3 loop spans 15 amino acids. The germline V gene encodes CDR1 LGHNA and CDR2 YSLEER. The V segment lost 0 bases and the J segment 6 bases; nucleotides outside the gene matches: 5. The CDR3 DNA reads TGCGCCAGCAGCCAAGACATCACAGGGGGCCATGGCTACACCTTC. Protein: CASSQDITGGHGYTF.

The V gene is TRBV7-2, the J gene TRBJ2-2, with D hard to call. The CDR3 is made up of 15 amino acids. Trimming cost V 6 bases and J 0 bases, with 11 bases left between them. Germline values: CDR1 SGHTA, CDR2 FQGNSA. CDR3 residues: CASRAMASNTGELFF. CDR3 nucleotide sequence: TGTGCCAGCAGGGCCATGGCCTCGAACACCGGGGAGCTGTTTTTT.

This CDR3 reads CASSVSSHNSPLHF. The CDR3 nucleotides are TGTGCCAGCAGCGTATCCAGCCATAATTCACCCCTCCACTTT. The chain combines TRBV9 with TRBJ1-6; D gene uncertain. Germline V gene data show CDR1 as SGDLS and CDR2 as YYNGEE. V lost 1 base and J lost 5, with 7 bases in between. The CDR3 runs 14 residues.

The chain joins TRBV9 to TRBJ2-3; D gene uncertain. The V gene's germline CDR1 is SGDLS and CDR2 YYNGEE. CDR3 size: 14 residues. Trimming shortened V by 4 bases and J by 0 bases, and 9 bases separated the two germline ends. The CDR3 loop is CASSSVGSTDTQYF. The CDR3 nucleotides read TGTGCCAGCAGCTCCGTTGGAAGCACAGATACGCAGTATTTT.

The chain joins TRBV6-5 to TRBJ1-1; tentatively, D is TRBD1 (5 bases). Germline CDR1 and CDR2: MNHEY and SVGAGI. Trimming took 4 bases from V and 0 from J, leaving 15 bases between them. The CDR3 loop spans 16 amino acids. As DNA, the CDR3 is TGTGCCAGCAGTTCCCTTTCAGGGTACTTGAACACTGAAGCTTTCTTT. Translated, it gives CASSSLSGYLNTEAFF.